This TCR beta chain comes out of a study of shared clonotypes between healthy human individuals. Points on this clone: The antigen is unknown.

Germline V gene lookup returns CDR1 SQVTM and CDR2 ANQGSEA. The V gene end was trimmed by 0 bases and the J gene end by 4 bases; junction bases not matched to a gene: 6. This CDR3 has 15 residues. Sorted-subset replicate PCRs used 150 to 200 ng of genomic DNA. This amount corresponded to approximately 30,000 T cell genomes. This table comes from immunoSEQ multiplex PCR, and its TCRdb copy is limited to in-frame clones, with some not included. Among roughly 2.5 million clones, approximately 90% were seen once, and the ten largest hold roughly 0.13%. A CD45RA+ naive subset and a CD45RA-negative memory subset were split from CD4+ cells. Study observations and caveats: The generation probabilities recorded for non-shared clonotypes fell below those of clonotypes shared by all four donors.

The sequencing input was naive CD4+ T cells sorted from blood. This sample's subset: CD45RA+ positively selected. This chain links TRBV29-1 with TRBJ1-2; 9 bases line up with TRBD1. This clonotype was sampled from a man aged 18 to 29 in good health. The CDR3: CSVEEGTGQLYGYTF. The CDR3, as DNA: TGCAGCGTTGAAGAAGGGACAGGGCAACTCTATGGCTACACCTTC.